The T cell receptor (beta chain) under discussion was sequenced for a study of human T cells and chemical hapten exposure. Study context: All through the approximately 22-week study, the scalp of each patient received diphenylcyclopropenone doses weekly.

Indicated time point: patch test 1, 2 weeks after DPC sensitization. Treatment: therapeutic diphenylcyclopropenone sensitization with weekly scalp DPC. Via MiXCR, TCRdb re-called the RACE reads, giving one row per CDR3 protein. The sample contains under 450,000 distinct CDR3 sequences, about 4.8% of which appear only once. Germline CDR1 SGHRS, CDR2 YFSETQ. There are 13 residues in the CDR3. The V segment lost 8 bases and the J segment 5 bases; nucleotides outside the gene matches: 3. General study findings and limits: DPC sensitization left the count of TCRs above 1 in 1000 unchanged.

This clonotype occurred many times. What it binds is not known. Sequences were derived from whole blood, sampled in connection with sensitization to the hapten diphenylcyclopropenone (DPC). The chain couples TRBV5-1 to TRBJ1-6; 8 bases agree with TRBD1. The TCR originated in a woman aged 45-65 years with alopecia areata. Some clones in this sample may be carry-over from other donors' samples. The CDR3, as DNA: TGCGCCAGAGGACAGGGCCATAATTCACCCCTCCACTTT. Translation: CARGQGHNSPLHF.